This is a list of T cell receptor beta chains from one sample in a study of cytotoxic CD8 clonotypes in ibrutinib-treated CLL. Sequencing was performed with immunoSEQ multiplex PCR; in TCRdb, only in-frame clones are kept and a portion is missing. Of 300,000 to 350,000 clones listed, 80% are singletons. The material sequenced was PBMCs, taken before ibrutinib treatment. These receptors all come from a human donor with chronic lymphocytic leukemia. CDR3s include the opening cysteine and the closing phenylalanine or tryptophan. Fields, in order: CDR3 length, clone size, J gene, V gene, D gene, CDR3 protein, CDR3 DNA. A D gene is named only where the DNA matches it firmly. Clone sizes are given selectively: once, few, many, or a class where the clone is expanded.

>12|once|TRBJ1-5|TRBV30|.
CAWSSSNQPQHF
TGTGCCTGGAGTTCTAGCAATCAGCCCCAGCATTTT
>14|.|TRBJ1-4|TRBV7-9|.
CASSPPGSEKKLFF
TGTGCCAGCAGCCCGCCAGGGAGCGAGAAAAAACTGTTTTTT
>13|.|TRBJ2-7|TRBV6-5|.
CASTRTVGYEQYF
TGTGCCAGCACCCGGACAGTGGGTTACGAGCAGTACTTC
>15|.|TRBJ2-2|TRBV27|.
CASSFLSPNTGELFF
TGTGCCAGCAGTTTCTTATCACCTAACACCGGGGAGCTGTTTTTT
>16|.|TRBJ2-7|TRBV5-8|TRBD2
CASSLAVASGIYEQYF
TGTGCCAGCAGCTTGGCCGTCGCTAGCGGGATTTACGAGCAGTACTTC
>15|.|TRBJ1-1|TRBV13|TRBD1
CASSKPGQGNTEAFF
TGTGCCAGCAGCAAACCGGGACAGGGGAACACTGAAGCTTTCTTT
>13|.|TRBJ1-5|TRBV6-1|.
CASSGQANQPQHF
TGTGCCAGCAGTGGGCAGGCAAATCAGCCCCAGCATTTT
>17|.|TRBJ1-4|TRBV7-6|TRBD1
CASSLEAQGAIWEKLFF
TGTGCCAGCAGCTTAGAGGCCCAGGGGGCGATTTGGGAAAAACTGTTTTTT
>15|.|TRBJ2-1|TRBV14|.
CASRPRGAGYNEQFF
TGTGCCAGCAGACCACGGGGGGCGGGGTACAATGAGCAGTTCTTC
>16|.|TRBJ2-3|TRBV5-6|.
CASSLEWSGTSDTQYF
TGTGCCAGCAGCTTGGAGTGGTCAGGGACCTCAGATACGCAGTATTTT
>16|.|TRBJ2-1|TRBV7-2|TRBD2
CASSLRDGRGGNEQFF
TGTGCCAGCAGCTTACGTGACGGGAGGGGTGGGAATGAGCAGTTCTTC
>16|.|TRBJ2-3|TRBV5-4|TRBD2
CASSLRLAGVGDTQYF
TGTGCCAGCAGTCTGAGGCTAGCGGGAGTGGGAGATACGCAGTATTTT
>14|.|TRBJ2-4|TRBV7-9|.
CASSLEIYTDIQYF
TGTGCCAGCAGCTTAGAAATCTACACCGACATTCAGTACTTC
>13|once|TRBJ2-2|TRBV6-5|TRBD1
CASSDRVKGELFF
TGTGCCAGCAGTGACAGGGTGAAGGGGGAGCTGTTTTTT
>14|.|TRBJ2-7|TRBV25-1|.
CASSRGAGADEQYF
TGTGCCAGCAGCCGGGGGGCGGGAGCCGACGAGCAGTACTTC
>15|.|TRBJ2-1|TRBV4-3|.
CASSQDGGARFEQFF
TGCGCCAGCAGCCAAGATGGGGGGGCCCGGTTTGAGCAGTTCTTC
>13|.|TRBJ2-7|TRBV6-1|TRBD1
CASGGTDSYEQYF
TGTGCCAGCGGTGGGACAGACTCCTACGAGCAGTACTTC
>12|.|TRBJ2-7|TRBV7-8|.
CASSLQGYEQYF
TGTGCCAGCAGCCTACAGGGTTACGAGCAGTACTTC
>13|.|TRBJ1-2|TRBV5-5|TRBD1
CASIKQGDSGYTF
TGTGCCAGCATCAAACAGGGGGATAGTGGCTACACCTTC
>16|.|TRBJ1-2|TRBV7-2|.
CASSLREGRVGYGYTF
TGTGCCAGCAGCTTAAGGGAAGGCAGGGTCGGCTATGGCTACACCTTC
>17|.|TRBJ2-7|TRBV14|TRBD2
CASSQVLLAGGHAVQYF
TGTGCCAGCAGCCAAGTACTCCTAGCGGGAGGGCACGCGGTGCAGTACTTC
>16|.|TRBJ1-2|TRBV10-3|.
CAISYRQTTDNYGYTF
TGTGCCATCAGCTACCGGCAGACCACCGACAACTATGGCTACACCTTC
>14|.|TRBJ1-1|TRBV29-1|.
CSVEDRGGETEAFF
TGCAGCGTTGAAGATCGTGGAGGGGAGACTGAAGCTTTCTTT
>15|few|TRBJ2-7|TRBV2|.
CASLVRGRHSYEQYF
TGTGCCAGCCTAGTCCGTGGCAGACACTCCTACGAGCAGTACTTC
>16|.|TRBJ2-7|TRBV9|TRBD2
CASSPRLAGDPYEQYF
TGTGCCAGCAGCCCACGGCTAGCGGGAGACCCCTACGAGCAGTACTTC
>11|.|TRBJ2-1|TRBV2|.
CATRDYNEQFF
TGTGCCACTAGGGACTACAATGAGCAGTTCTTC
>16|.|TRBJ2-6|TRBV30|TRBD1
CAWKVTGGAGANVLTF
TGTGCCTGGAAAGTGACAGGGGGGGCCGGGGCCAACGTCCTGACTTTC
>15|.|TRBJ1-2|TRBV25-1|.
CASSFLADANYGYTF
.
>14|.|TRBJ2-7|TRBV29-1|.
CSVALTRTPGEQYF
TGCAGCGTTGCCCTAACGCGTACTCCTGGGGAGCAGTACTTC
>12|.|TRBJ2-7|TRBV2|.
CASTEGGLEQYF
TGTGCCAGCACCGAAGGGGGGCTCGAGCAGTACTTC
>14|.|TRBJ2-7|TRBV2|.
CASSKEGGAYEQYF
TGTGCCAGCAGTAAGGAGGGGGGGGCCTACGAGCAGTACTTC
>17|.|TRBJ1-4|TRBV9|.
CASSVGRKTTNDEKLFF
TGTGCCAGCAGCGTAGGTAGAAAGACAACTAATGATGAAAAACTGTTTTTT
>13|.|TRBJ1-5|TRBV25-1|.
CASSAGSNQPQHF
TGTGCCAGCAGTGCGGGTAGCAATCAGCCCCAGCATTTT
>14|.|TRBJ1-5|TRBV4-3|.
CASSQDSGRKPQHF
TGCGCCAGCAGCCAAGATTCGGGGAGGAAGCCCCAGCATTTT
>13|.|TRBJ2-5|TRBV5-6|.
CASTDLGGETQYF
TGTGCCAGCACCGACCTGGGTGGGGAGACCCAGTACTTC
>11|.|TRBJ2-1|TRBV20-1|TRBD1
CSARGPNEQFF
TGCAGTGCCAGGGGGCCCAATGAGCAGTTCTTC
>14|.|TRBJ2-7|TRBV5-6|.
CASTEPGRNYEQYF
TGTGCCAGCACCGAACCGGGACGAAACTACGAGCAGTACTTC
>15|.|TRBJ1-3|TRBV28|TRBD1
CASSPSDRAGNTIYF
TGTGCCAGCAGCCCCTCGGACAGGGCTGGAAACACCATATATTTT
>14|.|TRBJ1-5|TRBV7-8|.
CASRRGIGNQPQHF
TGTGCCAGCAGGAGGGGGATAGGCAATCAGCCCCAGCATTTT
>14|.|TRBJ1-5|TRBV7-2|.
CASSSQGSGQPQHF
TGTGCCAGCAGCTCCCAGGGATCGGGTCAGCCCCAGCATTTT
>14|once|TRBJ1-4|TRBV5-4|.
CASSHGQRNEKLFF
TGTGCCAGCAGCCACGGACAGAGGAATGAAAAACTGTTTTTT
>15|.|TRBJ2-1|TRBV7-9|TRBD2
CASSPSSGRAFHQFF
TGTGCCAGCAGCCCTTCTAGCGGGAGGGCTTTTCATCAGTTCTTC
>16|.|TRBJ2-3|TRBV4-3|.
CASSQDPSASTDTQYF
TGCGCCAGCAGCCAAGATCCTAGCGCTAGCACAGATACGCAGTATTTT
>12|.|TRBJ1-2|TRBV28|.
CASSLSAYGYTF
TGTGCCAGCAGTTTATCGGCCTATGGCTACACCTTC
>15|.|TRBJ1-5|TRBV19|TRBD1
CASRDRAGSNQPQHF
TGTGCCAGTAGGGACAGGGCGGGTAGCAATCAGCCCCAGCATTTT
>13|.|TRBJ2-5|TRBV7-2|.
CASSLDIRETQYF
TGTGCCAGCAGCTTAGACATTAGAGAGACCCAGTACTTC